This TCR beta chain was sequenced in a study of blood T cell repertoires in COVID-19. For the study at large: Specimens from acute and convalescent COVID-19 originated in the United States, Italy and Spain. Sample material is recorded as cDNA or gDNA derived from T cells, B-cell-depleted T cells, or PBMCs.

The germline V gene has CDR1 PRHDT and CDR2 FYEKMQ (reference sequence). The CDR3 sequence is 15 residues long. V lost 5 bases and J 3 bases, leaving 16 bases between the germline ends. Source study methods: Quantification of nucleated cells was approximated via reference gene primer amplification. Here immunoSEQ multiplex PCR was the method, and the copy in TCRdb shows in-frame clones only, minus some. From that table come the V and J calls and clone size; the DNA was used to work out D and trimming. Of over 200,000 clones listed, roughly 80% are singletons. The sequence was collected from a human donor in a cohort sampled during active COVID-19. Sequencing used peripheral blood. The genes are TRBV13 and TRBJ1-1, with D perhaps TRBD1 (5 bases). DNA for the CDR3: TGTGCCAGCAGCCCCCAGGGAAGCGTATACACTGAAGCTTTCTTT. It yields the protein CASSPQGSVYTEAFF.